This TCR beta chain was documented in a study of breast tumors, draining lymph nodes, adjacent tissues. Findings of the study overall: Tumors had less TCR diversity than lymph nodes, more than nontumor tissue. Tumor T cell lymph node origin was a supported hypothesis, not proven. Data fit most tumor T cells coming from lymph node, expanding in tumor.

This clonotype was detected ten times or more. The antigen is not known. CDR1 and CDR2 (germline): SGHNT, YYREEE (reference sequence). The CDR3 sequence is 12 residues long. Trimming shortened V by 4 bases and J by 8 bases, and 12 bases separated the two germline ends. TCRdb itself ran the multiplex PCR reads through MiXCR, one entry per CDR3 protein. The table records tens of thousands of distinct CDR3 sequences, roughly 50% of them present only once. The rearrangement uses TRBV5-4 and TRBJ1-2; D is uncertain. The sequenced sample was breast tumor tissue. This TCR came from a female donor with breast cancer. Some clones in this sample may be carry-over from other donors' samples. Here the CDR3 reads CASSLNSDGYTF. CDR3 DNA: TGTGCCAGCAGCCTGAATAGCGACGGCTACACCTTC.